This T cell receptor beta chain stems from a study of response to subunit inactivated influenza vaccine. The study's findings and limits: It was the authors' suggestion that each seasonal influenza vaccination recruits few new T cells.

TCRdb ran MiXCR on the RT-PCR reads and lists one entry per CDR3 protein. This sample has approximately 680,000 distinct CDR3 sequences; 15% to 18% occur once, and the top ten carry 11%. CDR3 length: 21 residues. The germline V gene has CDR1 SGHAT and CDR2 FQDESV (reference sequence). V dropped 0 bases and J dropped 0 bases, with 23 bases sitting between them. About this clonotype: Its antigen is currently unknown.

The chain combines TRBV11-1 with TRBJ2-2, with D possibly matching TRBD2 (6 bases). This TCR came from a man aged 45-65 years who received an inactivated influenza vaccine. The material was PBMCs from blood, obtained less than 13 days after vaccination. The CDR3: CASSLAISETRLRTNTGELFF. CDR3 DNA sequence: TGTGCCAGCAGCTTAGCGATTTCTGAGACTAGACTGCGAACGAACACCGGGGAGCTGTTTTTT. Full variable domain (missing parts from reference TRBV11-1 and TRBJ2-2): EAEVAQSPRYKITEKSQAVAFWCDPISGHATLYWYRQILGQGPELLVQFQDESVVDDSQLPKDRFSAERLKGVDSTLKIQPAELGDSAMYLCASSLAISETRLRTNTGELFFGEGSRLTVL.